This T cell receptor (beta chain) emerged from a study of blood T cells in healthy people across ages (dated by TCRdb to between 2015 and 2017). About the study as a whole: Template switching captured roughly one uniquely barcoded TCR beta cDNA molecule per two T cells in model experiments. Using the same blood draw, the study looked at two additional independent replicas of 1 million unique cDNA reads for two donors, one aged 18 to 29 and the other aged 80 or older. Using deep sequencing normalized with unique cDNA molecular identifiers, the study measured how TCR beta repertoire diversity changes with age. To avoid experimental bias, donors of different ages were distributed randomly across sequencing lanes. Donors were grouped into four age groups: young (average approximately 16 years), middle-aged (39), aged (over 55) and long-lived (around 82). Results and caveats for the whole study, not just this receptor: Compared with the aged group, the long-lived group had more naive CD4+ T cells, fewer expanded clones and increased TCR diversity, a pattern suggesting age selection. Estimates of total diversity based on one million sequenced T cells were regarded as lower bounds and as underestimates. As age increased, observed TCR beta diversity per million T cells dropped in a roughly linear way, and a significant reduction was already evident by age about 36. There was a strong correlation between observed TCR beta diversity and the percentage of naive T cells measured by flow cytometry. Bulk unsorted PBMC profiling prevented conclusive comparison of naive and antigen-experienced compartments. Donor CMV infection status was unknown, potentially confounding age-related changes in expanded clonotypes.

The approximately 40 donors, aged roughly 6 to 95 years, were systemically healthy Caucasian individuals from Russia. Each donor gave 8 to 10 milliliters of peripheral blood, collected into EDTA-treated Vacutainer tubes. Ficoll-Paque density-gradient centrifugation was used to isolate PBMCs, with at least 6 million per sample. Trizol reagent was used to extract total RNA from PBMCs, with at least 5.5 micrograms per sample. For every donor, flow cytometry on a PBMC aliquot measured the percentage of naive CD45RAhigh/CD27high T cells. Receptor amplification or capture employed 5' RACE. The sample was run on an Illumina HiSeq 2500. A second PCR of roughly 7 to 11 cycles was performed with a sample-barcoded 5' primer and a J-beta primer mix. A unique molecular identifier was introduced onto each TCR beta cDNA molecule by a template-switch 5' adaptor carrying 12 random nucleotides. At least 2.5 million CDR3-containing paired-end reads were obtained from each sample. The Mint cDNA synthesis kit, primed by a TRBC-specific oligonucleotide, was used to synthesize first-strand cDNA from all RNA. Following uracil-DNA glycosylase treatment, a first 18-cycle PCR with universal primers M1SS and BC2_uni_R was performed on all cDNA. In the authors' own workflow: For normalization, 1 million high-quality reads were randomly selected from each sample, with every read carrying a distinct molecular identifier. Reads with shared molecular identifiers were discarded instead of being binned into consensus sequences. MiTCR, set to a Q25 quality threshold and the strictest error-elimination algorithm, was used for CDR3 identification, clonotype clustering and error correction. A nonparametric unseen species model with Euler transformation was used to estimate a lower bound on total TCR beta diversity. The public reads were quality trimmed at Q25 with fastp and then assembled into clones with MiXCR by TCRdb, keeping productive beta chains. Rows are combined by CDR3 protein, so each entry shows the most common genes and DNA. For this entry, the V and J calls and clone size follow TCRdb and not the study's own pipeline. This sample is represented by 1.5 million or so distinct CDR3 sequences; 42% of them were singletons. Of the sample, 7% to 9% is held by the ten largest clones.

This clonotype was detected a few times. Its antigen has not been determined. Per-base quality was not reported, and no clone a single base away is much larger than it. Including cysteine and phenylalanine, the CDR3 has 15 amino acids. Of the read, only the CDR3 DNA is kept; its 45 bases are in frame from base 1. Reading the germline V gene (reference sequence) gives CDR1 LGHDT and CDR2 YNNKEL. Germline trimming amounts to 1 base on V and 3 bases on J, with 5 as the count of junction bases outside the gene matches. The V and J segments used are TRBV3-1 and TRBJ2-7, with TRBD1 matching 8 junction bases. Sequenced sample: blood. The sequence was obtained from a woman younger than 35 in good health. CDR3 protein: CASSQGTGPFYEQYF. At the DNA level, the sequence is TGTGCCAGCAGCCAAGGGACAGGGCCCTTCTACGAGCAGTACTTC.